Listed below are T cell receptor beta chains from one sample, sequenced in a study of breast tumors, draining lymph nodes, adjacent tissues. TCRdb analysed the multiplex PCR reads with MiXCR anew, one entry per CDR3 protein. In the table there are 120,000 to 150,000 distinct CDR3 sequences, approximately 30% of which are singletons. Sequenced: axillary lymph node tissue. The receptors stem from a female donor with breast cancer. Some clones in this sample may be carry-over from other donors' samples. CDR3s include the opening cysteine and the closing phenylalanine or tryptophan. A D gene is named only where the DNA matches it firmly. Size is stated for part of the rows, as once, few or many counts, or as a class when the clone is expanded.

abundance	d_gene	v_gene	j_gene	CDR3nt	CDR3aa
-	TRBD2	TRBV29-1	TRBJ2-1	TGCAGCGGGACTAGCTCGAGAAATGAGCAGTTCTTC	CSGTSSRNEQFF
-	-	TRBV28	TRBJ1-3	TGTGCCAGCAGCACTCCCGGAAACACCATATATTTT	CASSTPGNTIYF
many	TRBD2	TRBV20-1	TRBJ2-7	TGCAGTGCTAGTCCTCTGGGGGGACTAGTAGACGAGCAGTACTTC	CSASPLGGLVDEQYF
many	-	TRBV6-6	TRBJ1-6	TGTGCCAGCAGTCCCCTCGGCAATCCTAATTCACCCCTCCACTTT	CASSPLGNPNSPLHF
many	-	TRBV19	TRBJ1-5	TGTGCCGCTACGAGAGGGGCGGGTCCTATCAGTCCCCAGCATTTT	CAATRGAGPISPQHF
-	TRBD1	TRBV6-6	TRBJ1-6	TGTGCCAGCAGTGATGTTGCCGGGACAGGGGCTTCACCCCTCCACTTT	CASSDVAGTGASPLHF
-	-	TRBV14	TRBJ2-7	TGTGCCAGCAGCCAAGACCCCAGGTCCTCCTACGAGCAGTACTTC	CASSQDPRSSYEQYF
-	-	TRBV11-3	TRBJ1-4	TGTGCCAGCAGCTTAGGGAGGACTAATGAAAAACTGTTTTTT	CASSLGRTNEKLFF
few	-	TRBV7-9	TRBJ1-1	TGTGCCAGCACGGAGAACACTGAAGCTTTCTTT	CASTENTEAFF
-	-	TRBV6-5	TRBJ1-2	TGTGCCAGCAGTTACAGCAAAGACAGTAACTATGGCTACACCTTC	CASSYSKDSNYGYTF
many	TRBD1	TRBV5-1	TRBJ1-2	TGCGCCAGCAGCTTGATACCGGGACAGAGTACTGGCTACACCTTC	CASSLIPGQSTGYTF
many	-	TRBV7-2	TRBJ2-1	TGTGCCAGCAGCTTAGTGGTTTACAATGAGCAGTTCTTC	CASSLVVYNEQFF
many	TRBD2	TRBV7-9	TRBJ2-3	TGTGCCAGCAGCCCAGGGACTAGCGGGGGGCCCACAGATACGCAGTATTTT	CASSPGTSGGPTDTQYF
many	TRBD1	TRBV7-6	TRBJ2-1	TGTGCCAGCAGCTTAACGTCGACAGGGTTGGGCTCCTACAATGAGCAGTTCTTC	CASSLTSTGLGSYNEQFF
many	-	TRBV15	TRBJ1-6	TGTGCCACCAGCAGAGATACGGGGCGTAGATCCTATAATTCACCCCTCCACTTT	CATSRDTGRRSYNSPLHF
many	-	TRBV13	TRBJ2-7	TGTGCCAGCAGCTCCGGCTTTTTAGCAGCCTCCTACGAGCAGTACTTC	CASSSGFLAASYEQYF
many	-	TRBV6-5	TRBJ1-4	TGTGCCAGCAGAAAGAAAGTATACCAGCCATTGTTTTTT	CASRKKVYQPLFF
many	TRBD1	TRBV6-1	TRBJ1-5	TGTGCCAGCAGTGAATCGACAGGGAGCAATCAGCCCCAGCATTTT	CASSESTGSNQPQHF
many	TRBD2	TRBV6-2/TRBV6-3	TRBJ2-5	TGTGCCAGCAGTGCGGGAGGGTTGGGAGTGGAGACCCAGTACTTC	CASSAGGLGVETQYF
many	-	TRBV5-1	TRBJ2-7	TGCGCCAGCAGCTTGGCCTTAGGGACGGGCGAGCAGTACTTC	CASSLALGTGEQYF
many	-	TRBV7-9	TRBJ2-1	TGTGCCAGCAGCCCCGCAGCAGCTTACAATGAGCAGTTCTTC	CASSPAAAYNEQFF
-	-	TRBV14	TRBJ1-2	TGTGCCAGCAGCCAAGACCATACGCTCTATGGCTACATCTTC	CASSQDHTLYGYIF
many	-	TRBV7-9	TRBJ1-6	TGTGCCAGCAGCTCAGACAGGAATTCACCCCTCCACTTT	CASSSDRNSPLHF
-	-	TRBV4-2	TRBJ1-6	TGTGCCAGCAGCCTTGACAGGAATAATTCACCCCTCCACTTT	CASSLDRNNSPLHF
few	-	TRBV2	TRBJ1-1	TGTGCCAGCAGTCCGAACACTGAAGCTTTCTTT	CASSPNTEAFF
many	-	TRBV2	TRBJ2-2	TGTGCCAATGGGAGGACCGGGGAGCTGTTTTTT	CANGRTGELFF
many	-	TRBV4-2	TRBJ1-2	TGTGCCAGCAGCCAAGATGGCCAGGGCGGGAACTATGGCTACACCTTC	CASSQDGQGGNYGYTF
-	-	TRBV20-1	TRBJ1-4	TGCGGTGCTAGGCCCCATAATGATGAGAAACTGTTTTTT	CGARPHNDEKLFF
few	-	TRBV20-1	TRBJ1-1	TGCAGTGGTCGGAAGACGGACACTGAAGCTTTCTTT	CSGRKTDTEAFF